A single sample gave rise to the 9 T cell receptor beta chains below, sequenced in a study of T-cell reconstitution after alpha-beta-depleted transplantation in children. This sample's TCRbeta library carried unique molecular identifier barcodes. TCRdb re-derived calls from the PCR reads in MiXCR, one entry per CDR3 protein. Of about 300,000 distinct CDR3 sequences detected, 9.5% to 13% appear once; the ten largest clones hold approximately 7.6%. Sequenced material: PBMCs, taken before TCRalphabeta/CD19-depleted stem cell transplant. These receptors were collected from a boy younger than two with acute myeloid leukemia, due to receive a stem cell transplant.

This clonotype was picked up many times. J is TRBJ1-3 and V is TRBV10-3, with a tentative D call TRBD1 (6 bases). The CDR3 length is 15 residues. Looked up from germline, CDR1 is ENHRY and CDR2 is SYGVKD. V lost 1 base to trimming and J lost 6 bases, with 13 bases between them. CDR3: CAISELWTEPNTIYF. The DNA of the CDR3 is TGTGCCATCAGTGAGTTGTGGACAGAACCAAACACCATATATTTT.

This clonotype appeared many times. This chain connects TRBV5-1 to TRBJ2-3; TRBD2 agrees at 14 bases. From germline, CDR1 is SGHRS and CDR2 YFSETQ. This CDR3 is built from 19 residues. After removal of 0 bases from V and 4 bases from J, the junction contained 10 bases not matched to a gene. CDR3 sequence (DNA): TGCGCCAGCAGCTTGGGAACCGGGACTAGCGGGAGCAGAGCAGATACGCAGTATTTT. Its protein is CASSLGTGTSGSRADTQYF.

In this sample, this clonotype turned up many times. The rearrangement links TRBV11-3 to TRBJ2-7; D remains unclear. The CDR3 totals 15 residues. Germline V lookup: CDR1 SGHNT, CDR2 YENEEA. V gave up 2 bases and J gave up 0 bases, with 11 bases separating them. CDR3 nucleotides: TGTGCCAGCAGCTTACCGCTCGCTCCCTCCTACGAGCAGTACTTC. Protein: CASSLPLAPSYEQYF.

This clonotype was found many times. The rearrangement joins TRBV7-2 to TRBJ2-1; 7 bases are shared with TRBD2. This CDR3 contains 15 residues. Germline V gene lookup returns CDR1 SGHTA and CDR2 FQGNSA. The ends lost 3 bases at V and 5 bases at J; junction bases unmatched: 7. DNA for the CDR3: TGTGCCAGCAGCTTTAGACTAGCAAGGGACAATGAGCAGTTCTTC. It encodes CASSFRLARDNEQFF.

This clonotype appeared many times. The chain has TRBV6-1 and TRBJ2-7; TRBD2 matches at 8 bases. The CDR3 contains 13 residues. The trim removed 10 bases at V and 0 bases at J, leaving 5 bases unmatched. Germline V gene data show CDR1 as MNHNS and CDR2 as SASEGT. CDR3 loop: CATREGVSYEQYF. The CDR3 DNA reads as TGTGCCACCCGGGAGGGAGTCTCCTACGAGCAGTACTTC.

With respect to this clonotype: This sequence may be a read error, since a much larger clone differs from it by one base. V and J are TRBV14 and TRBJ2-1, with 12 bases aligning to TRBD2. Germline CDR1 SGHDN, CDR2 FVKESK. CDR3 length: 16 residues. CDR3 DNA sequence: TGTGCCAGCAGGCCCCTAGCGGGAGGGGGTAACAATGAGCGGTTCTTC. Protein sequence: CASRPLAGGGNNERFF.

This clonotype has a count of ten or more. V usage is TRBV6-5 and J usage is TRBJ2-1; D is undetermined. V was cut by 6 bases and J by 3 bases, with 6 bases left in between. CDR1 MNHEY and CDR2 SVGAGI come from the germline V gene. The CDR3 covers 12 residues. The CDR3 DNA sequence: TGTGCCAGCAGGGGGAACTACAATGAGCAGTTCTTC. Its translation is CASRGNYNEQFF.

This clonotype has at least ten counts. The rearrangement joins TRBV5-6 to TRBJ1-6; D not resolved. The CDR3 is 11 residues long. V was pared by 5 bases and J by 8 bases, with 5 bases between. Per the germline V gene, CDR1 is SGHDT and CDR2 is YYEEEE. CDR3 sequence reads: CASRPDSPLHF. In DNA form, the CDR3 reads TGTGCCAGCAGGCCGGATTCACCCCTCCACTTT.

A note on this clonotype: This could be a read error, since a much larger clone is one nucleotide away. The genes are TRBV20-1 and TRBJ2-4; D call uncertain. The V gene lost 3 bases and the J gene lost 5 bases, with 11 bases spanning the gap. CDR1 and CDR2 from the germline V gene are DFQATT and SNEGSKA (reference sequence). This CDR3 is 13 amino acids long. CDR3 bases: TGCAGTGCTAGGAAGGCCAAGGAAAACATTCAGTACTTC. This translates into CSARKAKENIQYF.